A single sample gave rise to the 26 T cell receptor beta chains below, sequenced in a study of T cell repertoires in cytomegalovirus infection. TCRdb processed the reads anew with MiXCR; each CDR3 protein has one entry. The data contain 500,000 to 600,000 distinct CDR3 sequences, more than 15% of them singletons. The sequencing sample was made of CD8+ T cells from PBMCs. Receptors originate from a human donor in good health (CMV status not recorded). Some clones in this sample may be carry-over from other donors' samples.

This clonotype appeared many times. This chain joins TRBV19 and TRBJ1-5; the D gene is possibly TRBD1 (5 bases). Germline V gene data show CDR1 as LNHDA and CDR2 as SQIVND (reference sequence). V lost 4 bases, J lost 0 bases, and 7 bases lay in between. CDR3 length: 14 residues. Here the CDR3 reads CASSRGYSNQPQHF. The CDR3 DNA reads as TGTGCCAGTAGTAGGGGCTATAGCAATCAGCCCCAGCATTTT.

This clonotype was counted at least ten times. This chain links TRBV12-3 or TRBV12-4 with TRBJ1-1, with TRBD1 identical over 7 bases. The J segment lost 3 bases and the V segment lost 4 bases, leaving 5 bases of the junction unmatched. The CDR3 is 14 residues long. The CDR3 region is CASSSSGGHTEAFF. The CDR3 DNA reads as TGTGCCAGCAGTTCGTCAGGGGGTCACACTGAAGCTTTCTTT.

In this sample, this clonotype turned up a few times. The J gene is TRBJ2-3, the V gene TRBV6-5, with D unclear. The CDR3 is made up of 15 amino acids. Germline V gene data show CDR1 as MNHEY and CDR2 as SVGAGI. Trimming left V 6 bases short and J 4 bases short, with 17 bases between. The CDR3 loop is CASSPKPRRPDTQYF. The CDR3 nucleotides read TGTGCCAGCAGCCCAAAGCCACGGCGTCCAGATACGCAGTATTTT.

This clonotype was counted at least ten times. This chain links TRBV7-9 with TRBJ2-5; tentatively, D is TRBD1 or TRBD2 (6 bases each). CDR3 length: 15 amino acids. Germline loops: CDR1 SEHNR, CDR2 FQNEAQ (reference sequence). The V gene lost 4 bases and the J gene lost 5 bases, with 17 bases spanning the gap. The CDR3 here is CASSSPGGGMETQYF. DNA for the CDR3: TGTGCCAGCAGCTCCCCCGGGGGCGGGATGGAGACCCAGTACTTC.

The chain couples TRBV15 to TRBJ1-1, with D possibly TRBD1 on 6 matching bases. This CDR3 is 13 amino acids long. Germline lookup yields CDR1 LNHNV and CDR2 YYDKDF (reference sequence). V was shortened by 1 base and J by 6 bases, with 9 bases between the two germline ends. CDR3 DNA: TGTGCCACCAGCAGAGTGTCAGGGGCTGAAGCTTTCTTT. Protein product: CATSRVSGAEAFF.

The sample holds many counts of this clonotype. For the CDR3, the DNA is TGTGCCAGCAGCTGGAAGAGGGGGGCGATGGACACCGGGGAGCTGTTTTTT. Encoded protein: CASSWKRGAMDTGELFF. The gene calls are TRBV7-9 and TRBJ2-2; D tentatively reads TRBD1 or TRBD2 (6 bases each). Trimming stripped 4 bases from V and 3 bases from J, with 18 bases between. The CDR3 loop spans 17 amino acids. Looked up from germline, CDR1 is SEHNR and CDR2 is FQNEAQ (reference sequence).

This clonotype was seen at least ten times. The chain recombines TRBV7-3 with TRBJ1-1; D not resolved. V was trimmed by 2 bases and J by 4 bases, leaving 11 bases between them. The CDR3 contains 14 residues. Germline V gene sequence: CDR1 SGHTA, CDR2 FQGTGA. CDR3 loop: CASSLGGISTEAFF. DNA of the CDR3: TGTGCCAGCAGCTTAGGAGGTATAAGCACTGAAGCTTTCTTT.

Many counts were recorded for this clonotype. The CDR3 sequence is CASSWRDRFTDTQYF. CDR3 DNA sequence: TGTGCCAGCAGCTGGCGGGACAGGTTCACAGATACGCAGTATTTT. V gene TRBV11-2 combines with J gene TRBJ2-3, with 8 bases identical to TRBD1. The CDR3 runs to 15 residues. Germline CDR1 and CDR2: SGHAT and FQNNGV. The V gene end was trimmed by 4 bases and the J gene end by 2 bases; junction bases not matched to a gene: 5.

This clonotype was observed a few times. The chain combines TRBV24-1 with TRBJ2-7; 8 bases match TRBD1. In germline, CDR1 is KGHDR, CDR2 SFDVKD. The CDR3 is made up of 14 amino acids. With V trimmed by 3 bases and J by 2 bases, 2 bases remained unmatched. DNA of the CDR3: TGTGCCACCAGTGATGGGGACAGGACCTACGAGCAGTACTTC. It yields the protein CATSDGDRTYEQYF.

The sample holds many counts of this clonotype. In DNA form, the CDR3 reads TGTGCCAGCAGTGCCTTTGCGAGTAGCCCGGACAATGAGCAGTTCTTC. It encodes CASSAFASSPDNEQFF. The chain joins TRBV6-1 to TRBJ2-1, with D uncertain. Deletions cut 4 bases from V and 5 bases from J, with 18 bases between. Germline CDR1 and CDR2: MNHNS and SASEGT. The CDR3 extends over 16 amino acids.

This clonotype has at least ten counts. This chain connects TRBV7-9 to TRBJ2-7, with a possible D match to TRBD2 (6 bases). This CDR3 is 11 amino acids long. V dropped 5 bases and J dropped 12 bases, with 14 bases sitting between them. The germline V gene has CDR1 SEHNR and CDR2 FQNEAQ (reference sequence). CDR3 sequence (DNA): TGTGCCAGCAGCGACGGGACTTTTGCGTACTTC. It yields the protein CASSDGTFAYF.

This clonotype was observed many times. CDR3 in amino acids: CASSPQRGVADTQYF. The CDR3 DNA is TGTGCCAGCAGTCCCCAGCGGGGGGTGGCAGATACGCAGTATTTT. The V call is TRBV27, the J call TRBJ2-3; 9 nucleotides agree with TRBD2. Germline lookup yields CDR1 MNHEY and CDR2 SMNVEV (reference sequence). J lost 4 bases, V lost 5 bases, and 7 bases had no gene match. This CDR3 comprises 15 residues.

Only a few counts were recorded for this clonotype. This chain uses TRBV9 with TRBJ2-5, with 8 nucleotides matching TRBD2. V gave up 2 bases and J gave up 5 bases; unmatched junction bases: 8. Germline V lookup: CDR1 SGDLS, CDR2 YYNGEE. The CDR3 is made up of 15 amino acids. The CDR3 bases are TGTGCCAGCAGCGTGAGCGGGAGCCCAGGGGAGACCCAGTACTTC. It is translated as CASSVSGSPGETQYF.

This clonotype was counted many times. The chain combines TRBV7-3 with TRBJ2-3; TRBD1 matches 10 bases. CDR1 is SGHTA, CDR2 FQGTGA, per germline. The CDR3 length is 16 residues. Trimming at V came to 5 bases and at J to 0 bases, leaving 5 bases not matched to a gene. The DNA for the CDR3 is TGTGCCAGCAGCCCATGGGACAGGGGAAGCACAGATACGCAGTATTTT. Protein sequence: CASSPWDRGSTDTQYF.

The table lists this clonotype with many counts. The chain uses TRBV7-8 and TRBJ2-7, with D maybe TRBD1 (6 bases). The V end was cut by 4 bases, the J end by 4 bases, with 17 bases between. The CDR3 length is 15 residues. Germline lookup yields CDR1 SGHVS and CDR2 FQNEAQ. The CDR3 DNA follows: TGTGCCAGCAGCTCTAGGACAGTTATCTCTTACGAGCAGTACTTC. This translates into CASSSRTVISYEQYF. The complete variable domain, with remaining parts taken from reference TRBV7-8 and TRBJ2-7, reads GAGVSQSPRYKVAKRGQDVALRCDPISGHVSLFWYQQALGQGPEFLTYFQNEAQLDKSGLPSDRFFAERPEGSVSTLKIQRTQQEDSAVYLCASSSRTVISYEQYFGPGTRLTVT.

This clonotype was seen ten or more times. The rearrangement joins TRBV7-9 to TRBJ2-1, with 12 bases aligning to TRBD1. The CDR3 runs to 15 residues. Germline loops: CDR1 SEHNR, CDR2 FQNEAQ (reference sequence). The V segment lost 5 bases and the J segment 10 bases; nucleotides outside the gene matches: 9. The DNA for the CDR3 is TGTGCCAGCAGCGATCCGGGACAGGGGGCATGGGAGCAGTTCTTC. Protein product: CASSDPGQGAWEQFF.

This clonotype was seen repeatedly, ten times or more. V is TRBV11-2 and J is TRBJ1-2; 7 nucleotides align to TRBD1. V trimming: 2 bases; J trimming: 5 bases; junction bases outside the gene matches: 8. The CDR3 runs 15 residues. CDR1 is SGHAT and CDR2 is FQNNGV in the germline V gene. The CDR3 protein is CASSLSEQGVYGYTF. In nucleotides, the CDR3 is TGTGCCAGCAGCTTATCCGAGCAGGGGGTTTATGGCTACACCTTC.

This clonotype has more than one count but fewer than ten. The genes are TRBV24-1 and TRBJ2-1; D is uncertain. V gave up 5 bases and J gave up 0 bases, with 4 bases separating them. This CDR3 has 13 amino acids. CDR1 KGHDR and CDR2 SFDVKD come from the germline V gene. CDR3 residues: CATSVSSYNEQFF. Written as DNA, the CDR3 is TGTGCCACCAGTGTAAGCTCCTACAATGAGCAGTTCTTC.

V and J are TRBV5-1 and TRBJ1-2; 8 nucleotides agree with TRBD1. The V gene end was trimmed by 4 bases and the J gene end by 8 bases; junction bases not matched to a gene: 16. The CDR3 spans 16 residues. The germline V gene encodes CDR1 SGHRS and CDR2 YFSETQ. CDR3: CASSPRDRKQLLGYTF. The CDR3 region has the DNA TGCGCCAGCAGCCCCCGGGACAGGAAACAACTTCTCGGCTACACCTTC.

Many counts were recorded for this clonotype. This sequence joins TRBV7-8 and TRBJ2-7; D call uncertain. V was cut by 2 bases and J by 2 bases, with 10 bases left in between. The CDR3 has 14 amino acids. Germline loops: CDR1 SGHVS, CDR2 FQNEAQ. The CDR3 DNA sequence: TGTGCCAGCAGCTTATCGAACCGCGCCTACGAGCAGTACTTC. Its translation: CASSLSNRAYEQYF.

In its sample, this clonotype was seen many times. V and J are TRBV12-3 or TRBV12-4 and TRBJ1-2; the D is unclear. V was clipped by 3 bases and J by 6 bases, with 11 bases between them. This CDR3 is 13 amino acids long. CDR3 loop: CASSFSPQDGYTF. The CDR3, as DNA: TGTGCCAGCAGTTTCAGTCCCCAGGATGGCTACACCTTC.

This clonotype was seen repeatedly, ten times or more. The rearrangement joins TRBV12-5 to TRBJ1-2, with 10 bases that match TRBD1. Germline CDR1 and CDR2: LGHNT and FRNRAP. With V trimmed by 0 bases and J by 3 bases, 19 bases remained unmatched. The length of the CDR3 is 21 residues. The CDR3 DNA is TGTGCTAGTGGTTTGGTCTACCTACGCCGGGACAGGGGAAACCGGGACTATGGCTACACCTTC. Residues: CASGLVYLRRDRGNRDYGYTF.

This clonotype was picked up many times. CDR3 in amino acids: CAATGVRSSGANVLTF. DNA for the CDR3: TGTGCCGCCACGGGAGTTCGGTCCTCTGGGGCCAACGTCCTGACTTTC. The V gene is TRBV2, the J gene TRBJ2-6; D perhaps matches TRBD2 (6 bases). V lost 11 bases and J 0 bases, leaving 17 bases between the germline ends. This CDR3 is built from 16 residues. In germline, CDR1 is SNHLY, CDR2 FYNNEI. Full variable domain (outside the CDR3, taken from reference TRBV2 and TRBJ2-6): EPEVTQTPSHQVTQMGQEVILRCVPISNHLYFYWYRQILGQKVEFLVSFYNNEISEKSEIFDDQFSVERPDGSNFTLKIRSTKLEDSAMYFCAATGVRSSGANVLTFGAGSRLTVL.

The sample holds many counts of this clonotype. The V and J genes are TRBV27 and TRBJ2-5; D is perhaps TRBD1 (5 bases). The CDR3 has 14 residues. The V gene's germline CDR1 is MNHEY and CDR2 SMNVEV (reference sequence). Trimming left V 2 bases short and J 1 base short, with 8 bases between. CDR3 bases: TGTGCCAGCAGTTTAAGACAGACCCAAGAGACCCAGTACTTC. Translated: CASSLRQTQETQYF.

There are a few counts of this clonotype. The chain employs TRBV27 and TRBJ1-1; 10 bases are a match to TRBD1. The CDR3 consists of 14 residues. Germline V gives CDR1 MNHEY, CDR2 SMNVEV (reference sequence). V shed 9 bases and J 4 bases; nucleotides not matched to a gene: 8. The CDR3 sequence is CASCPGQGTTEAFF. The CDR3 region has the DNA TGTGCCAGTTGTCCGGGACAGGGGACCACTGAAGCTTTCTTT.

This clonotype was picked up a small number of times. The gene calls are TRBV28 and TRBJ1-4; 9 bases are a match to TRBD1. The germline V gene has CDR1 MDHEN and CDR2 SYDVKM. The V gene end was trimmed by 7 bases and the J gene end by 7 bases; junction bases not matched to a gene: 19. This CDR3 region has 18 residues. CDR3 sequence (DNA): TGTGCCAGCACCTCACCCGCTGGGACAGGGTTGAATGTTGAAAAACTGTTTTTT. This codes for CASTSPAGTGLNVEKLFF.